The next 17 T cell receptor beta chains were all read from a single sample in a study of blood T cell repertoires in COVID-19. TCRdb's copy holds only in-frame clones and misses some; the assay was immunoSEQ multiplex PCR. Of 220,000 or so clones in the sample, roughly 80% were seen once. The specimen sequenced was PBMCs or T cells enriched from blood (not recorded which). The receptors originated from a woman between 40 and 50 years old with acute COVID-19.

The chain combines TRBV18 with TRBJ2-1, with TRBD2 matching 8 bases. J was trimmed by 3 bases and V by 5 bases; bases with no gene match: 12. CDR3 length equals 17 residues. The germline V gene has CDR1 KGHSH and CDR2 LQKENI. The CDR3 loop reads CASSSLGAGANYNEQFF. The CDR3 bases are TGTGCCAGCTCATCACTGGGAGCGGGGGCTAACTACAATGAGCAGTTCTTC. Full variable domain (remainder filled in from reference TRBV18 and TRBJ2-1): NAGVMQNPRHLVRRRGQEARLRCSPMKGHSHVYWYRQLPEEGLKFMVYLQKENIIDESGMPKERFSAEFPKEGPSILRIQQVVRGDSAAYFCASSSLGAGANYNEQFFGPGTRLTVL.

The CDR3 region is CASSSPRGRRTYEQYF. The CDR3 DNA is TGTGCCAGCAGTTCCCCGCGGGGGCGGAGGACCTACGAGCAGTACTTC. The chain couples TRBV28 to TRBJ2-7, with TRBD2 as a possible D gene (7 bases). The CDR3 is made up of 16 amino acids. Trimming cost V 4 bases and J 2 bases, with 18 bases left between them. Germline V gene sequence: CDR1 MDHEN, CDR2 SYDVKM.

The V call is TRBV18, the J call TRBJ1-3, with TRBD1 matching over 8 bases. J gave up 4 bases and V 1 base, and 9 bases lay outside the gene matches. The length of the CDR3 is 17 residues. CDR1 and CDR2 from the germline V gene are KGHSH and LQKENI. CDR3 in DNA: TGTGCCAGCTCACCACGGGCCGGGACAGGACCAGGAAACACCATATATTTT. It specifies CASSPRAGTGPGNTIYF.

The rearrangement links TRBV5-6 to TRBJ2-7; tentatively, D is TRBD2 (6 bases). The V and J ends lost 3 bases and 5 bases respectively, with 12 bases between them. The CDR3 covers 13 residues. The germline V gene encodes CDR1 SGHDT and CDR2 YYEEEE. The CDR3 sequence: CASSSRTMHEQYF. The CDR3, as DNA: TGTGCCAGCAGCTCCCGGACTATGCACGAGCAGTACTTC.

This chain joins TRBV6-2 or TRBV6-3 and TRBJ2-1; 11 bases are a match to TRBD2. Germline trimming cut 5 bases from V and 4 bases from J; bases unmatched to any gene: 4. Germline V lookup: CDR1 MNHEY, CDR2 SVGEGT. The CDR3 spans 15 residues. CDR3 loop: CASSATSGGYNEQFF. DNA for the CDR3: TGTGCCAGCAGTGCCACTAGCGGGGGTTACAATGAGCAGTTCTTC.

The chain joins TRBV12-3 or TRBV12-4 to TRBJ2-1; D gene uncertain. The germline V and J ends were trimmed by 5 bases and 8 bases, with 13 bases remaining between them. The CDR3 sequence is 13 residues long. In nucleotides, the CDR3 is TGTGCCAGCAGTCCTATACCCAATCATGAGCAGTTCTTC. It specifies CASSPIPNHEQFF.

This rearrangement joins TRBV7-3 to TRBJ2-1; TRBD2 agrees at 8 bases. The CDR3 has 15 amino acids. V shed 5 bases and J 5 bases; nucleotides not matched to a gene: 8. Germline lookup yields CDR1 SGHTA and CDR2 FQGTGA. The CDR3 loop reads CASSPQAGAHNEQFF. CDR3 nucleotide sequence: TGTGCCAGCAGCCCACAAGCGGGAGCCCACAATGAGCAGTTCTTC.

This chain's CDR3 is CASSTRQENYGYTF. DNA of the CDR3: TGTGCCAGCAGCACCCGACAGGAGAACTATGGCTACACCTTC. The chain links TRBV5-5 to TRBJ1-2; maybe TRBD1 (6 bases). Germline CDR1 and CDR2: SGHKS and YYEKEE (reference sequence). Trimming removed 4 bases from V and 2 bases from J, with 12 bases in between. This CDR3 spans 14 amino acids. Complete variable domain (other parts from reference TRBV5-5 and TRBJ1-2): DAGVTQSPTHLIKTRGQQVTLRCSPISGHKSVSWYQQVLGQGPQFIFQYYEKEERGRGNFPDRFSARQFPNYSSELNVNALLLGDSALYLCASSTRQENYGYTFGSGTRLTVV.

The genes are TRBV10-3 and TRBJ1-6, with 8 nucleotides matching TRBD1. In germline, CDR1 is ENHRY, CDR2 SYGVKD. Unmatched junction bases numbered 4, after V lost 7 bases and J lost 8 bases. This CDR3 has 13 residues. CDR3 sequence: CAITDRVDSPLHF. The DNA for the CDR3 is TGTGCCATCACGGACAGGGTGGATTCACCCCTCCACTTT.

The chain combines TRBV13 with TRBJ1-3; no clear D. In germline, CDR1 is PRHDT, CDR2 FYEKMQ (reference sequence). Trimming took 2 bases from V and 0 from J, leaving 5 bases between them. This CDR3 region has 14 residues. CDR3 sequence: CASSLTYSGNTIYF. Written as DNA, the CDR3 is TGTGCCAGCAGCTTAACTTACTCTGGAAACACCATATATTTT. Complete variable domain (other parts from reference TRBV13 and TRBJ1-3): AAGVIQSPRHLIKEKRETATLKCYPIPRHDTVYWYQQGPGQDPQFLISFYEKMQSDKGSIPDRFSAQQFSDYHSELNMSSLELGDSALYFCASSLTYSGNTIYFGEGSWLTVV.

The chain has TRBV2 and TRBJ1-4, with TRBD1 identical over 7 bases. The CDR3 covers 16 residues. Per germline, CDR1 SNHLY and CDR2 FYNNEI. J gave up 4 bases and V 5 bases, and 10 bases lay outside the gene matches. The CDR3 nucleotides are TGTGCCAGCAGTACCCCTGGACAGGATCGTAATGAAAAACTGTTTTTT. This sequence encodes CASSTPGQDRNEKLFF.

As concerns this clone: One end of the junction does not line up with germline, which may come from a read error. The V gene is TRBV27, the J gene TRBJ2-3; maybe TRBD2 (6 bases). Germline V gene sequence: CDR1 MNHEY, CDR2 SMNVEV (reference sequence). The CDR3 runs to 15 residues. CDR3 nucleotide sequence: TGTGCCAGCGCCTGGGGGACTTCCGGCACAAATACGCAGTATTTT. Residues: CASAWGTSGTNTQYF.

The chain is built from TRBV7-9 and TRBJ1-1, with D unclear. Germline-derived CDR1 and CDR2 are SEHNR and FQNEAQ (reference sequence). Between the trimmed V and J ends, which lost 8 bases and 0 bases, there was a span of 13 bases. CDR3 size: 14 residues. CDR3 nucleotides: TGTGCCAGCCTCAAGGCGGGGATGAACACTGAAGCTTTCTTT. This sequence encodes CASLKAGMNTEAFF.

The rearrangement links TRBV3-1 (or the pseudogene TRBV3-2) to TRBJ1-4, with D possibly TRBD1 on 6 matching bases. CDR1 and CDR2 from the germline V gene are LGHDT and YNNKEL (reference sequence). With 1 base removed from V and 8 bases from J, the gap between germline ends came to 11 bases. The length of the CDR3 is 14 residues. DNA for the CDR3: TGTGCCAGCAGCCAAGCGACAGGCCCCGAAAAACTGTTTTTT. It encodes CASSQATGPEKLFF.

The CDR3 DNA reads as TGTGCCAGCAGCACTAACGACAATGAGCAGTTCTTC. Translated, it gives CASSTNDNEQFF. J is TRBJ2-1 and V is TRBV7-9; no clear D. The CDR3 consists of 12 residues. Germline CDR1 reads SEHNR; CDR2 reads FQNEAQ (reference sequence). V lost 5 bases to trimming and J lost 5 bases, with 7 bases between them.

The chain employs TRBV18 and TRBJ2-1; D is possibly TRBD2 (5 bases). CDR1 and CDR2 from the germline V gene are KGHSH and LQKENI. Deletions cut 4 bases from V and 9 bases from J, with 16 bases between. CDR3 length equals 14 residues. CDR3 loop: CASSRGPGEREQFF. The CDR3 DNA reads TGTGCCAGCTCACGAGGGCCCGGGGAGCGTGAGCAGTTCTTC.

The J gene is TRBJ1-4, the V gene TRBV5-1, with D unclear. CDR1 and CDR2 from the germline V gene are SGHRS and YFSETQ. This CDR3 is built from 15 residues. V gave up 5 bases and J gave up 5 bases, with 16 bases separating them. CDR3 loop: CASRLAGVLNEKLFF. The CDR3 coding sequence is TGCGCCAGCAGACTTGCCGGGGTCTTGAATGAAAAACTGTTTTTT.